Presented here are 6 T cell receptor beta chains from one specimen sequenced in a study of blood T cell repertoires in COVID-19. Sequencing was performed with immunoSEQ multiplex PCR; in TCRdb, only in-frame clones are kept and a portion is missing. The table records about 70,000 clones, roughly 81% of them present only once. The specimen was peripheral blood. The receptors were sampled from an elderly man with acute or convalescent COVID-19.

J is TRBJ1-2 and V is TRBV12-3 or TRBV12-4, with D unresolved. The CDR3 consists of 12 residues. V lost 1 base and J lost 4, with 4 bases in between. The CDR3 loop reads CASSLDRYGYTF. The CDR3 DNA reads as TGTGCCAGCAGTTTAGATCGCTATGGCTACACCTTC.

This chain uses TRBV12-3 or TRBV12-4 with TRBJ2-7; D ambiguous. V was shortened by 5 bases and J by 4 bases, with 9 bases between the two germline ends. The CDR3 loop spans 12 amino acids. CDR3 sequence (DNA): TGTGCCAGCAGTAGTTCTAGGTACGAGCAGTACTTC. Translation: CASSSSRYEQYF.

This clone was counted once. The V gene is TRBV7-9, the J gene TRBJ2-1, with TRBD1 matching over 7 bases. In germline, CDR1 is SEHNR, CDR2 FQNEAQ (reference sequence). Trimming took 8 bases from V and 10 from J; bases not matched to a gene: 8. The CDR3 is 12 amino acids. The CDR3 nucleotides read TGTGCCAGCTCCCGGGACAGTGCCGAGCAGTTCTTC. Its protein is CASSRDSAEQFF.

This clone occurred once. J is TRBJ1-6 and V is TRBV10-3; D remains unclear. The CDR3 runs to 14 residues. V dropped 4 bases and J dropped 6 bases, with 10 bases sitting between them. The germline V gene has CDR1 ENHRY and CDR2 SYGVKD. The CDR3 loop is CAISGDRGNSPLHF. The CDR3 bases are TGTGCCATCAGTGGCGACCGGGGTAATTCACCCCTCCACTTT.

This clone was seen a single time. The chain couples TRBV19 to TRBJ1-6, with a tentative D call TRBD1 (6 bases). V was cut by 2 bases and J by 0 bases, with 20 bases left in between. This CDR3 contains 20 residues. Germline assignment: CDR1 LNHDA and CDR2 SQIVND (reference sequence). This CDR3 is CASSILSPGVPSSYNSPLHF. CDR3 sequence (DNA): TGTGCCAGTAGTATACTTAGTCCAGGGGTGCCGAGCTCCTATAATTCACCCCTCCACTTT.

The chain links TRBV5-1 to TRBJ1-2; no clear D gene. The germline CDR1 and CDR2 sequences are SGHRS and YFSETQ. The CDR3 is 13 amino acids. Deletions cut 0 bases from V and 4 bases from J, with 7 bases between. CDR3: CASSLDSSYGYTF. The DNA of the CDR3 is TGCGCCAGCAGCTTGGACAGCAGCTATGGCTACACCTTC.